Listed here are 4 T cell receptor beta chains from one sample, sequenced in a study of blood T cell repertoires in COVID-19. The data were produced by immunoSEQ multiplex PCR, yet TCRdb's version contains in-frame clones alone and is incomplete. This sample has more than 85,000 clones, with about three quarters found just once. Sequencing was done on a sample of peripheral blood. The source is a human donor in a cohort sampled during active or convalescent COVID-19.

The rearrangement links TRBV28 to TRBJ1-3; 10 bases agree with TRBD1. The trim removed 6 bases at V and 0 bases at J, leaving 2 bases unmatched. Per the germline V gene, CDR1 is MDHEN and CDR2 is SYDVKM. There are 15 residues in the CDR3. This CDR3 is CASRGQGNSGNTIYF. The CDR3, as DNA: TGTGCCAGCAGGGGACAGGGGAACTCTGGAAACACCATATATTTT. Complete variable domain (other parts from reference TRBV28 and TRBJ1-3): DVKVTQSSRYLVKRTGEKVFLECVQDMDHENMFWYRQDPGLGLRLIYFSYDVKMKEKGDIPEGYSVSREKKERFSLILESASTNQTSMYLCASRGQGNSGNTIYFGEGSWLTVV.

The chain is built from TRBV5-1 and TRBJ2-2; TRBD2 aligns across 13 bases. J was trimmed by 10 bases and V by 1 base; bases with no gene match: 7. Germline loops: CDR1 SGHRS, CDR2 YFSETQ. The CDR3 runs 16 residues. In nucleotides, the CDR3 is TGCGCCAGCAGCTTGTCCGGGACTAGCGGGATGGAGGAGCTGTTTTTT. Protein sequence: CASSLSGTSGMEELFF. Together with reference TRBV5-1 and TRBJ2-2, the CDR3 gives the full variable domain: KAGVTQTPRYLIKTRGQQVTLSCSPISGHRSVSWYQQTPGQGLQFLFEYFSETQRNKGNFPGRFSGRQFSNSRSEMNVSTLELGDSALYLCASSLSGTSGMEELFFGEGSRLTVL.

This chain uses TRBV19 with TRBJ1-3; 10 positions match TRBD1. Germline-derived CDR1 and CDR2 are LNHDA and SQIVND (reference sequence). This CDR3 spans 16 amino acids. The V segment lost 5 bases and the J segment 2 bases; nucleotides outside the gene matches: 6. CDR3 in amino acids: CASSPTDRGAGNTIYF. CDR3 bases: TGTGCCAGTAGTCCCACGGACAGGGGGGCTGGAAACACCATATATTTT. Full variable domain (outside the CDR3, taken from reference TRBV19 and TRBJ1-3): DGGITQSPKYLFRKEGQNVTLSCEQNLNHDAMYWYRQDPGQGLRLIYYSQIVNDFQKGDIAEGYSVSREKKESFPLTVTSAQKNPTAFYLCASSPTDRGAGNTIYFGEGSWLTVV.

This rearrangement joins TRBV19 to TRBJ1-2; unclear D gene. The V end lost 4 bases, the J end lost 5 bases, and 11 bases lay between the germline ends. Germline CDR1 LNHDA, CDR2 SQIVND (reference sequence). The CDR3 has 13 residues. The CDR3 region is CASSKTVRYGYTF. In DNA form, the CDR3 reads TGTGCCAGTAGTAAGACTGTCCGGTATGGCTACACCTTC. The full variable domain, completed using reference TRBV19 and TRBJ1-2, is DGGITQSPKYLFRKEGQNVTLSCEQNLNHDAMYWYRQDPGQGLRLIYYSQIVNDFQKGDIAEGYSVSREKKESFPLTVTSAQKNPTAFYLCASSKTVRYGYTFGSGTRLTVV.